Shown below are 10 T cell receptor beta chains from a single sample sequenced in a study of cytomegalovirus exposure and HLA in healthy donors. The PCR was carried out with 60 Vbeta primers and 13 Jbeta primers. The repertoire was sequenced with immunoSEQ multiplex PCR; TCRdb's copy has only in-frame clones and lacks some. Altogether about 210,000 clones are present, 78% being singletons, with the ten largest covering around 0.45%. The sequencing sample was made of PBMCs. The receptors originated from a boy aged 10-17 years in good health and CMV-seronegative.

The J gene is TRBJ1-1, the V gene TRBV5-6; 10 nucleotides line up with TRBD1. The CDR3 consists of 17 residues. The trim removed 2 bases at V and 4 bases at J, leaving 11 bases unmatched. The germline V gene has CDR1 SGHDT and CDR2 YYEEEE. The CDR3: CASSFPGTGALLTEAFF. The CDR3 nucleotides read TGTGCCAGCAGCTTTCCCGGGACAGGGGCCCTACTCACTGAAGCTTTCTTT. Variable domain in full (rest from reference TRBV5-6 and TRBJ1-1): DAGVTQSPTHLIKTRGQQVTLRCSPKSGHDTVSWYQQALGQGPQFIFQYYEEEERQRGNFPDRFSGHQFPNYSSELNVNALLLGDSALYLCASSFPGTGALLTEAFFGQGTRLTVV.

The CDR3 sequence: CASSLQGESFSPLHF. As DNA, the CDR3 is TGTGCCAGCAGCTTACAGGGTGAGAGTTTTTCACCCCTCCACTTT. This chain connects TRBV7-6 to TRBJ1-6; TRBD1 might be the D (5 bases). The length of the CDR3 is 15 residues. Germline assignment: CDR1 SGHVS and CDR2 FNYEAQ. V lost 2 bases, J lost 9 bases, and 14 bases lay in between.

The gene calls are TRBV5-8 and TRBJ1-4; tentative D call: TRBD1 (6 bases). Trimming removed 4 bases from V and 8 bases from J, with 18 bases in between. Germline CDR1 SGHTS, CDR2 YDEGEE. This CDR3 spans 15 amino acids. This CDR3 is CASSPYRVAAEKLFF. The CDR3 region has the DNA TGTGCCAGCAGCCCTTACAGGGTGGCAGCAGAAAAACTGTTTTTT.

This clone was counted between two and nine times. The CDR3 DNA reads as TGTGCCAGCAGTGTGACCGGACAGATTTTGGAGCAGTACTTC. Encoded protein: CASSVTGQILEQYF. This sequence joins TRBV2 and TRBJ2-7; D might be TRBD1 (6 bases). This CDR3 contains 14 residues. V was pared by 4 bases and J by 7 bases, with 17 bases between. CDR1 and CDR2 from the germline V gene are SNHLY and FYNNEI.

This sequence joins TRBV2 and TRBJ1-2; 9 bases line up with TRBD1. The CDR3 sequence is 14 residues long. Unmatched junction bases numbered 5, after V lost 4 bases and J lost 5 bases. The V gene's germline CDR1 is SNHLY and CDR2 FYNNEI. The DNA for the CDR3 is TGTGCCAGCAGTGTGGACAGGGGACGGTATGGCTACACCTTC. Encoded protein: CASSVDRGRYGYTF.

V is TRBV25-1 and J is TRBJ2-1, with 7 positions matching TRBD2. This CDR3 has 15 residues. CDR1 is MGHDK and CDR2 is SYGVNS in the germline V gene. V gave up 5 bases and J gave up 3 bases; unmatched junction bases: 7. Here the CDR3 reads CASSPGTKDYNEQFF. The CDR3 DNA reads TGTGCCAGCAGTCCCGGGACTAAAGACTACAATGAGCAGTTCTTC.

The chain is built from TRBV2 and TRBJ1-6, with D maybe TRBD1 (5 bases). This CDR3 comprises 15 residues. CDR1 is SNHLY and CDR2 is FYNNEI in the germline V gene. Trimming left V 2 bases short and J 7 bases short, with 12 bases between. CDR3 loop: CASSEFQGWNSPLHF. Here the CDR3 DNA reads TGTGCCAGCAGTGAATTTCAGGGCTGGAATTCACCCCTCCACTTT.

This chain joins TRBV7-9 and TRBJ2-1, with D unclear. This CDR3 has 14 amino acids. Germline CDR1 SEHNR, CDR2 FQNEAQ (reference sequence). V lost 2 bases and J lost 0, with 5 bases in between. CDR3 coding DNA: TGTGCCAGCAGCTTACAGTTCTCCTACAATGAGCAGTTCTTC. It is translated as CASSLQFSYNEQFF.

The chain uses TRBV30 and TRBJ2-7, with TRBD2 matching over 9 bases. The trim removed 0 bases at V and 0 bases at J, leaving 6 bases unmatched. The CDR3 length is 16 residues. In germline, CDR1 is GTSNPN, CDR2 SVGIG (reference sequence). The CDR3 DNA reads as TGTGCCTGGAGTGTATTAGCACTAGCGGGCTCCTACGAGCAGTACTTC. Its translation is CAWSVLALAGSYEQYF.

The genes are TRBV2 and TRBJ2-7, with 9 bases aligning to TRBD2. The CDR3 covers 15 residues. Germline trimming cut 2 bases from V and 3 bases from J; bases unmatched to any gene: 5. Germline V CDR1 and CDR2: SNHLY, FYNNEI. The CDR3 nucleotides are TGTGCCAGCAGTGAACCAGGACTAGCGCTCTACGAGCAGTACTTC. This translates into CASSEPGLALYEQYF.